Only a few counts were recorded for the clone carrying this TCR beta chain. Its antigen is still unknown. This sample was taken from a study of T cell repertoires in cytomegalovirus infection. Overall study context: In public TCR beta signatures, there were indications of both CMV infection and matching HLA type. Study-wide points: The cumulative frequency of public TCR beta families distinguished individuals who carried CMV together with the relevant HLA.

TCRdb independently ran MiXCR on the reads; one entry per CDR3 protein. The table lists about 24,000 distinct CDR3 sequences, about 23% of them singletons. V was clipped by 0 bases and J by 1 base, with 13 bases between them. This CDR3 is 16 amino acids long. Germline V CDR1 and CDR2: SGHKS, YYEKEE (reference sequence). The material was CD8+ T cells from cultured PBMCs, obtained from culture after CMV antigen stimulation. The chain couples TRBV5-5 to TRBJ1-1; D possibly corresponds to TRBD1 (6 bases). This receptor was obtained from a human donor in good health (CMV status not recorded). Some clones in this sample may be carry-over from other donors' samples. CDR3 bases: TGTGCCAGCAGCTTGGAGGGGGTTGGATGGAACACTGAAGCTTTCTTT. Translation: CASSLEGVGWNTEAFF.